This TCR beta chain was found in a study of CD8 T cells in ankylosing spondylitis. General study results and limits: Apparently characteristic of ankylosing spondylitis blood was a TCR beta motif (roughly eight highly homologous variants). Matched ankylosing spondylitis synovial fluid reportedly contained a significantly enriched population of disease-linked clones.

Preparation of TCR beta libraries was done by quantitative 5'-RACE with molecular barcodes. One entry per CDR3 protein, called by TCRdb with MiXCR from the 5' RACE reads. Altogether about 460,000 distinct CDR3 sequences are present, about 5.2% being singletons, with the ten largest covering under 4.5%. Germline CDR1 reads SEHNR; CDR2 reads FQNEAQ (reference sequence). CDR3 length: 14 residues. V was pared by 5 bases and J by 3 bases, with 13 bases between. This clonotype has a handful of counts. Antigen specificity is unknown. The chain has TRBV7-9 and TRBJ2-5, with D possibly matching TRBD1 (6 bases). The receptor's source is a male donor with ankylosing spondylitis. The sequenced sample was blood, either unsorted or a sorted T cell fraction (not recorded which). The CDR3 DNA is TGTGCCAGCAGCCCTTGGGGACAAGAAGAGACCCAGTACTTC. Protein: CASSPWGQEETQYF.